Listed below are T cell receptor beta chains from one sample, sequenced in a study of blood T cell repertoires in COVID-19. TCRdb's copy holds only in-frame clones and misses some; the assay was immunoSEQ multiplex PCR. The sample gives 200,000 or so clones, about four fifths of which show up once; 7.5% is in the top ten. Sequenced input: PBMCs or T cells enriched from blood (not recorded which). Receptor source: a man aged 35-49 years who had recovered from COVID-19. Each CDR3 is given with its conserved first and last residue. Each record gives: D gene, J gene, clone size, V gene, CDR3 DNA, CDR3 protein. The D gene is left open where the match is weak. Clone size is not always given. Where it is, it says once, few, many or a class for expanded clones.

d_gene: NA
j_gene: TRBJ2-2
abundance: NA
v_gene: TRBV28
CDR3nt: TGTGCCAGCAGTTTCCGGGGATGGACCGGGGAGCTGTTTTTT
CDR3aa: CASSFRGWTGELFF

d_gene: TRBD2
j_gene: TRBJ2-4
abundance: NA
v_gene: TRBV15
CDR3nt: TGTGCCACCAGCAGAGTTCTAGCGGGGGGGATAGCCAAAAACATTCAGTACTTC
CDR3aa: CATSRVLAGGIAKNIQYF

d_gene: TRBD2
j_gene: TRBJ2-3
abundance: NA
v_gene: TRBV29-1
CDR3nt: TGCAGCGTTGGCACTAGCGGTAGCACAGATACGCAGTATTTT
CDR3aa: CSVGTSGSTDTQYF

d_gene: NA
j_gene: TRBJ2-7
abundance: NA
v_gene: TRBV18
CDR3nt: TGTGCCAGCTCACCGGAAGTGGGACTTATACACGAGCAGTACTTC
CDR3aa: CASSPEVGLIHEQYF

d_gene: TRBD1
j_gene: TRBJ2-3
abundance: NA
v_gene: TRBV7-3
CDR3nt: TGTGCCAGCAGCCCCTGGGACAGGCGAGCCCCTAGCACAGATACGCAGTATTTT
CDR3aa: CASSPWDRRAPSTDTQYF

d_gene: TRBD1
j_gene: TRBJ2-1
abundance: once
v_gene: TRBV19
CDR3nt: TGTGCCAGCTCCCCGGAGTGGACAGGGAAACGGTACAATGAGCAGTTCTTC
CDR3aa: CASSPEWTGKRYNEQFF

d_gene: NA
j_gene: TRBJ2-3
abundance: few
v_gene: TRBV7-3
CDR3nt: TGTGCCAGCAGCTTAACGGAGGGGGCAGGTACGCAGTATTTT
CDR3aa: CASSLTEGAGTQYF

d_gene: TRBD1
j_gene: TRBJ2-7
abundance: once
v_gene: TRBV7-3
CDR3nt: TGTGCCAGCTGGGACAGGATAAACTACGAGCAGTACTTC
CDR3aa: CASWDRINYEQYF

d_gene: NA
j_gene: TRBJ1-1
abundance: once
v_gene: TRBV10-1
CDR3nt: TGCGCCAGCCGGGAAGGGCTGAACACTGAAGCTTTCTTT
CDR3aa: CASREGLNTEAFF

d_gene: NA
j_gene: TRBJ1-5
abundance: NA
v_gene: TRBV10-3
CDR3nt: TGTGCCATCAGGCCCCAGGGTAATCAGCCCCAGCATTTT
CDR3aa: CAIRPQGNQPQHF

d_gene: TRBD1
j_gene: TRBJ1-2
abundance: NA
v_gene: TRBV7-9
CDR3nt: TGTGCCAGCAGCGTCGGACAGGGGGCGCGAGTTATAGTCTATGGCTACACCTTC
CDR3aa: CASSVGQGARVIVYGYTF

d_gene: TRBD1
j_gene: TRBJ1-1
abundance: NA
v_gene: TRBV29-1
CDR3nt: TGCAGCGGATCACAGGGGGCGGACACTGAAGCTTTCTTT
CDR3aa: CSGSQGADTEAFF

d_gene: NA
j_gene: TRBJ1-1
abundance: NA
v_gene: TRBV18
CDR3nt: TGTGCCAGCTCACAGGACAGCACTGAAGCTTTCTTT
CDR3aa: CASSQDSTEAFF

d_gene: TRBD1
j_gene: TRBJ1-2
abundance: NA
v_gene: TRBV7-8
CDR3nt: TGTGCCAGCAGCGAAGACTCAAACCCAGGGGGCTATGGCTACACCTTC
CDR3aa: CASSEDSNPGGYGYTF

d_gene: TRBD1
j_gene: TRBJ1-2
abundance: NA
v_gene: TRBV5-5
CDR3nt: TGTGCCAGCAGCTATACCGCGACAGGGAATGGCTACACCTTC
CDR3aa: CASSYTATGNGYTF

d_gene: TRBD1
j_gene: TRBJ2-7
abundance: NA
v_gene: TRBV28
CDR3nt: TGTGCCAGCAGTCCCCCGGGGGCAGACAGGGGAAAGCAGTACTTC
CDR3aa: CASSPPGADRGKQYF

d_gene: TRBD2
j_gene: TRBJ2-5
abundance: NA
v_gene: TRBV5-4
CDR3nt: TGTGCCAGCAGCTTGATGCAGCGGGGGGAAGAGACCCAGTACTTC
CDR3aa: CASSLMQRGEETQYF

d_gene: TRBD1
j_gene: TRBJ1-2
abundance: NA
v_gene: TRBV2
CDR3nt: TGTGCCGGTTTGGACAGGGCCTATGGCTACACCTTC
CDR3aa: CAGLDRAYGYTF

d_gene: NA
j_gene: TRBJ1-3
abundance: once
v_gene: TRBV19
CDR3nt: TGTGCCAGTAGTATCGGGAATCCCGGAAACACCATATATTTT
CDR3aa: CASSIGNPGNTIYF

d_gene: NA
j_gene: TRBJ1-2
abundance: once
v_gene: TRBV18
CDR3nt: TGTGCCAGCTCACCACCGTCTTGGGAGTATGGCTACACCTTC
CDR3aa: CASSPPSWEYGYTF

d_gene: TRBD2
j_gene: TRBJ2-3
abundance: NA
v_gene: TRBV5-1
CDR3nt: TGCGCCAGCAGCTTGTCCCCGGGACTAGCGGGGACAGATACGCAGTATTTT
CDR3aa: CASSLSPGLAGTDTQYF

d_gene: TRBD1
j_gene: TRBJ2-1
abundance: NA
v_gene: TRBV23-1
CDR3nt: TGCGCCAGCAGTCACCTCGGGACAGAAGATAACAATGAGCAGTTCTTC
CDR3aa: CASSHLGTEDNNEQFF

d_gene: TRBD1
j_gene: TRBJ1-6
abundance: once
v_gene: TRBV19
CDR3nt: TGTGCCAGTAGTATCCGGGAGGGGACAGCCGATTCACCCCTCCACTTT
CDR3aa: CASSIREGTADSPLHF

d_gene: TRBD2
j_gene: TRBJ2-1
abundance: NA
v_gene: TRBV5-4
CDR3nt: TGTGCCAGCAGCCGGACTAGCGGGGAGAGTGAGCAGTTCTTC
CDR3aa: CASSRTSGESEQFF